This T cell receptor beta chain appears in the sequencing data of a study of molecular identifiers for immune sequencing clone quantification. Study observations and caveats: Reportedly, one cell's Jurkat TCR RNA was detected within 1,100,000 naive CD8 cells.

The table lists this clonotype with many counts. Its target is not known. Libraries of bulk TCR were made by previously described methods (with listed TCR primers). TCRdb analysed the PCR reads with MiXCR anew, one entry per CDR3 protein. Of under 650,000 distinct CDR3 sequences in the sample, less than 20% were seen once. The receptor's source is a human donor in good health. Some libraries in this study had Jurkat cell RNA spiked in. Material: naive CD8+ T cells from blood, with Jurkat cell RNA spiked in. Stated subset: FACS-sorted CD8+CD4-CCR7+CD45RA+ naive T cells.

The CDR3 DNA reads as TGTGCCAGCAGCTCTGAGGGCGCCGGGAGAAACACTGAAGCTTTCTTT. Translating gives CASSSEGAGRNTEAFF. This chain uses TRBV7-9 with TRBJ1-1; D call uncertain. The CDR3 sequence is 16 residues long. The V gene lost 4 bases and the J gene lost 2 bases, with 17 bases spanning the gap. Per germline, CDR1 SEHNR and CDR2 FQNEAQ (reference sequence).